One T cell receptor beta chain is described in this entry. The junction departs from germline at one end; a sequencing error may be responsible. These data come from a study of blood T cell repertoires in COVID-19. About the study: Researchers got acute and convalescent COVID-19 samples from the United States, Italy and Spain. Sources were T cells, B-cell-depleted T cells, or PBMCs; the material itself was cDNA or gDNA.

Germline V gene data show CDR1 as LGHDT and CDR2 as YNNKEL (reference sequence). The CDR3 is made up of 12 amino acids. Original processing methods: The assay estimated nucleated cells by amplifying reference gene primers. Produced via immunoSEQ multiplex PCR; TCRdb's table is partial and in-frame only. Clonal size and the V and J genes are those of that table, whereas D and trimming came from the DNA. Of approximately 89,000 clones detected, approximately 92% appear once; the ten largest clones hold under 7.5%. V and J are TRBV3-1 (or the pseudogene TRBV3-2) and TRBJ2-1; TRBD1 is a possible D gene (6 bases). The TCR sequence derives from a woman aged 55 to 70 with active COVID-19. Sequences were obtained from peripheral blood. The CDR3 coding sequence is TGTGCCAGCAGTCAAGGCAGGGGCGAGCAGTTCTTC. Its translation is CASSQGRGEQFF.